This entry lists 15 T cell receptor beta chains sequenced from one sample in a study of shared clonotypes between healthy human individuals. TCRdb's table, derived via immunoSEQ multiplex PCR, lists solely in-frame clones and lacks some. Here the sample spans around 640,000 clones, approximately 96% being singletons. CD45RO-negative, CCR7-selected cells formed the naive CD8 fraction, which excluded terminally differentiated effector memory CD45RA+ cells. Sequencing was done on a sample of naive CD8+ T cells sorted from blood. These receptors originate from a woman aged 30 to 39 in good health.

The chain combines TRBV29-1 with TRBJ2-2; the D is unclear. Germline V lookup: CDR1 SQVTM, CDR2 ANQGSEA. The V end was cut by 3 bases, the J end by 6 bases, with 8 bases between. CDR3 size: 12 residues. The CDR3 DNA reads as TGCAGCGTTGACGGTTTGCCCGGGGAGCTGTTTTTT. This sequence encodes CSVDGLPGELFF.

The chain links TRBV5-8 to TRBJ2-3; 8 bases are a match to TRBD2. CDR1 SGHTS and CDR2 YDEGEE come from the germline V gene. Losses at the gene ends were 0 bases for V and 4 bases for J; bases not matched to a gene: 16. This CDR3 comprises 19 residues. CDR3 residues: CASSLALTRAGDRPDTQYF. The CDR3 DNA reads as TGTGCCAGCAGCTTGGCCCTGACTCGAGCGGGAGACCGGCCAGATACGCAGTATTTT. The whole variable domain, filled in from reference TRBV5-8 and TRBJ2-3, reads EAGVTQSPTHLIKTRGQQATLRCSPISGHTSVYWYQQALGLGLQFLLWYDEGEERNRGNFPPRFSGRQFPNYSSELNVNALELEDSALYLCASSLALTRAGDRPDTQYFGPGTRLTVL.

The chain couples TRBV2 to TRBJ1-1, with D perhaps TRBD1 (6 bases). The germline V gene has CDR1 SNHLY and CDR2 FYNNEI. Trimming shortened V by 9 bases and J by 4 bases, and 18 bases separated the two germline ends. The CDR3 covers 14 residues. The CDR3 loop is CASRQAMMGTEAFF. The CDR3 DNA reads as TGTGCCAGTAGACAGGCCATGATGGGCACTGAAGCTTTCTTT.

The V and J genes are TRBV16 and TRBJ1-5; D not resolved. Per the germline V gene, CDR1 is KGHSY and CDR2 is FQNENV. The V gene lost 4 bases and the J gene lost 0 bases, with 7 bases spanning the gap. There are 14 residues in the CDR3. CDR3 residues: CASSPQVSNQPQHF. For the CDR3, the DNA is TGTGCCAGCAGCCCCCAGGTTAGCAATCAGCCCCAGCATTTT.

The CDR3 DNA follows: TGTGCCAGCAGTTTTCCTGGAGTGGGAGTAGAGACCCAGTACTTC. This sequence encodes CASSFPGVGVETQYF. The chain uses TRBV28 and TRBJ2-5, with a tentative D call TRBD2 (5 bases). V lost 3 bases and J 4 bases, leaving 15 bases between the germline ends. This CDR3 is built from 15 residues. Germline V gene lookup returns CDR1 MDHEN and CDR2 SYDVKM.

This CDR3 is CASALEASDNYEQYF. The DNA of the CDR3 is TGTGCCAGCGCCCTGGAGGCTAGCGATAACTACGAGCAGTACTTC. The chain has TRBV28 and TRBJ2-7, with D possibly being TRBD2 (6 bases). CDR3 length equals 15 residues. Germline V lookup: CDR1 MDHEN, CDR2 SYDVKM. V shed 8 bases and J shed 3 bases, with 20 bases lying between them.

In DNA, the CDR3 is TGCGCCAGCAGCCCCCCTGGCGGGTCCTACTCCTATGGCTACACCTTC. This encodes CASSPPGGSYSYGYTF. The V and J genes are TRBV4-1 and TRBJ1-2; unclear D gene. V dropped 4 bases and J dropped 4 bases, with 19 bases sitting between them. The CDR3 spans 16 residues. Germline V CDR1 and CDR2: MGHRA, YSYEKL.

This chain uses TRBV10-2 with TRBJ2-3; D gene ambiguous. Looked up from germline, CDR1 is WSHSY and CDR2 is SAAADI. V dropped 3 bases and J dropped 1 base, with 2 bases sitting between them. The CDR3 totals 12 residues. DNA for the CDR3: TGCGCCAGCAGTGACCGCACAGATACGCAGTATTTT. Protein sequence: CASSDRTDTQYF.

J is TRBJ2-1 and V is TRBV5-1; 8 positions match TRBD1. The CDR3 is made up of 15 amino acids. Germline V lookup: CDR1 SGHRS, CDR2 YFSETQ. The V segment lost 4 bases and the J segment 3 bases; nucleotides outside the gene matches: 6. The DNA for the CDR3 is TGCGCCAGCAGCCAAGGACAGGGCATCTACAATGAGCAGTTCTTC. Translating it yields CASSQGQGIYNEQFF.

The chain uses TRBV7-6 and TRBJ2-1; D is perhaps TRBD2 (6 bases). CDR1 and CDR2 from the germline V gene are SGHVS and FNYEAQ. The CDR3 sequence is 13 residues long. Trimming took off 2 bases at V and 15 bases at J, with 17 bases between the two ends. DNA for the CDR3: TGTGCCAGCAGCTTAAACCGGGAGAAGGTACCGTTCTTC. Translated, it gives CASSLNREKVPFF.

This chain uses TRBV4-1 with TRBJ1-2, with D perhaps matching TRBD1 (5 bases). This CDR3 has 17 residues. The V end lost 2 bases, the J end lost 2 bases, and 18 bases lay between the germline ends. Germline CDR1 is MGHRA and CDR2 is YSYEKL. The CDR3, as DNA: TGCGCCAGCAGCCAAAACCAATGGGAGGGGTCGAACTATGGCTACACCTTC. This sequence encodes CASSQNQWEGSNYGYTF.

This clone was seen a handful of times. The V gene is TRBV7-9, the J gene TRBJ1-5; no clear D gene. The CDR3 is 14 amino acids. V shed 5 bases and J shed 5 bases, with 13 bases lying between them. Per germline, CDR1 SEHNR and CDR2 FQNEAQ (reference sequence). CDR3 in DNA: TGTGCCAGCAGCACCCCCCGATTAGATCAGCCCCAGCATTTT. This encodes CASSTPRLDQPQHF.

The CDR3 loop is CASSWGQGAYNEQFF. The CDR3 bases are TGTGCCAGCAGCTGGGGACAGGGGGCCTACAATGAGCAGTTCTTC. This chain links TRBV2 with TRBJ2-1; 11 bases line up with TRBD1. This CDR3 is built from 15 residues. Germline V gives CDR1 SNHLY, CDR2 FYNNEI. Losses at the gene ends were 6 bases for V and 2 bases for J; bases not matched to a gene: 3.

This chain links TRBV7-9 with TRBJ1-1; TRBD1 matches at 7 bases. The CDR3 extends over 12 amino acids. After removal of 5 bases from V and 6 bases from J, the junction contained 3 bases not matched to a gene. Germline V gene sequence: CDR1 SEHNR, CDR2 FQNEAQ (reference sequence). CDR3 amino acids: CASSLQGAEAFF. DNA of the CDR3: TGTGCCAGCAGCCTCCAGGGGGCTGAAGCTTTCTTT.

J is TRBJ2-3 and V is TRBV2, with D maybe TRBD2 (6 bases). The germline V gene encodes CDR1 SNHLY and CDR2 FYNNEI. This CDR3 contains 17 residues. V dropped 6 bases and J dropped 5 bases, with 24 bases sitting between them. The CDR3 DNA sequence: TGTGCCAGCAGCCGCGACGGCTGGGGAGGCGAAATAGATACGCAGTATTTT. Its protein product is CASSRDGWGGEIDTQYF.